The 6 T cell receptor beta chains reported below all come from one sample, sequenced in a study of cytomegalovirus exposure and HLA in healthy donors. The PCR employed 60 Vbeta primers together with 13 Jbeta primers. Sequencing used immunoSEQ multiplex PCR; TCRdb keeps in-frame clones, though not all of them. The sample holds 250,000 to 350,000 clones, roughly 80% seen once. The specimen was PBMCs. Receptors were obtained from a girl aged 2-9 years in good health and CMV-seronegative.

This sequence joins TRBV5-4 and TRBJ2-3, with 12 bases lining up with TRBD2. The CDR3 is 15 amino acids. CDR1 and CDR2 from the germline V gene are SGHNT and YYREEE (reference sequence). With V trimmed by 0 bases and J by 4 bases, 0 bases remained unmatched. The chain's CDR3 is CASSLGLAGADTQYF. CDR3 coding DNA: TGTGCCAGCAGCTTGGGACTAGCGGGAGCAGATACGCAGTATTTT.

The gene calls are TRBV7-9 and TRBJ2-3; D gene uncertain. The CDR3 has 15 amino acids. In germline, CDR1 is SEHNR, CDR2 FQNEAQ (reference sequence). The ends were cut back, 0 bases at V and 0 bases at J, with 7 bases in the middle. CDR3 amino acids: CASSLAFSSTDTQYF. DNA for the CDR3: TGTGCCAGCAGCTTAGCCTTCTCTAGCACAGATACGCAGTATTTT.

Remarks on this clone: Relative to the germline gene, one junction end is altered; a read error may explain this. Other DNA sequences within the sample encode an identical CDR3. This rearrangement joins TRBV19 to TRBJ1-1, with D hard to call. There are 13 residues in the CDR3. Germline V gene lookup returns CDR1 LNHDA and CDR2 SQIVND (reference sequence). The CDR3 loop reads CASSIADNTEAFF. DNA for the CDR3: TGCGCCAGTAGTATAGCAGATAACACTGAAGCTTTCTTT.

The chain employs TRBV6-1 and TRBJ2-7; TRBD1 matches 9 bases. The V segment lost 2 bases and the J segment 3 bases; nucleotides outside the gene matches: 2. The CDR3 spans 14 residues. From germline, CDR1 is MNHNS and CDR2 SASEGT. The CDR3 nucleotides are TGTGCCAGCAGTGAATTGGACAGGGGCTACGAGCAGTACTTC. Translation: CASSELDRGYEQYF.

This rearrangement joins TRBV20-1 to TRBJ2-1, with D unclear. The CDR3 is made up of 11 amino acids. V lost 0 bases, J lost 8 bases, and 5 bases lay in between. Germline values: CDR1 DFQATT, CDR2 SNEGSKA (reference sequence). DNA for the CDR3: TGCAGTGCTAGAGATTATTATGAGCAGTTCTTC. It codes for CSARDYYEQFF.

This clone appeared a few times. The genes are TRBV6-1 and TRBJ1-5, with 9 positions matching TRBD1. Trimming cost V 3 bases and J 4 bases; bases outside gene matches: 7. This CDR3 comprises 16 residues. Germline CDR1 and CDR2: MNHNS and SASEGT. This CDR3 is CASSDGIGTGNQPQHF. As DNA, the CDR3 is TGTGCCAGCAGTGATGGAATCGGGACAGGGAATCAGCCCCAGCATTTT.